Listed below are T cell receptor beta chains from one sample, sequenced in a study of CD8+CD57+ T cells in acquired aplastic anemia. TCRdb reprocessed the reads with MiXCR, giving one entry per CDR3 protein. The sample holds 450,000 to 550,000 distinct CDR3 sequences, approximately 32% seen once. Sequencing input: sorted CD4+, CD8+, or CD8+CD57+ T cells (not recorded which) from PBMCs. These receptors were taken from a human donor with aplastic anemia. Each CDR3 is given with its conserved first and last residue. D genes are given only for firm matches. For some rows the clone size is stated as once, few or many, or as a class when expanded; others skip it.

size: .; J: TRBJ2-2; D: .; V: TRBV25-1; DNA: TGTGCCAGCAGTAGCTGGAAAGGGGCGCATAGGGAGCTGTTTTTT; CDR3: CASSSWKGAHRELFF
size: .; J: TRBJ1-1; D: .; V: TRBV19; DNA: TGTGCCAGTTCAGGGACGGGGGGTGCCACTGAAGCTTTCTTT; CDR3: CASSGTGGATEAFF
size: few; J: TRBJ2-3; D: TRBD2; V: TRBV7-7; DNA: TGTGCTAGCAGCCCAAGGTCCCGGACTAGCGGCCTAGATACGCAGTATTTT; CDR3: CASSPRSRTSGLDTQYF
size: .; J: TRBJ1-5; D: .; V: TRBV20-1; DNA: TGCAGTGCTAGACAGGGGATTCAGCCCCAGCATTTT; CDR3: CSARQGIQPQHF
size: many; J: TRBJ1-2; D: .; V: TRBV9; DNA: TGTGCCAGCAGCCCTGGCCCCAAGTCTAACTATGGCTACACCTTC; CDR3: CASSPGPKSNYGYTF
size: .; J: TRBJ2-3; D: TRBD1; V: TRBV20-1; DNA: TGCAGTGCTTTGGGACAGGAGGTTGGCACAGATACGCAGTATTTT; CDR3: CSALGQEVGTDTQYF
size: many; J: TRBJ1-2; D: TRBD1; V: TRBV5-1; DNA: TGCGCCAGCAGCTTGGAGGGGGCATACTTAAGCGGAGGCTACACCTTC; CDR3: CASSLEGAYLSGGYTF
size: once; J: TRBJ2-7; D: .; V: TRBV25-1; DNA: TGTGCCAGCAGCCAAGGTGGGCTGCCGTACTTC; CDR3: CASSQGGLPYF
size: .; J: TRBJ1-5; D: TRBD1; V: TRBV10-2; DNA: TGCGCCAGCAGTGGGACAGGGGGCAGAGCCAATCAGCCCCAGCATTTT; CDR3: CASSGTGGRANQPQHF
size: .; J: TRBJ2-7; D: TRBD2; V: TRBV20-1; DNA: TGCAGTGCTAGAGGTGGGACTAGCGGAACCTACGAGCAGTACTTC; CDR3: CSARGGTSGTYEQYF
size: .; J: TRBJ1-5; D: TRBD1; V: TRBV19; DNA: TGTGCCAGTAGTATGGGCGAAACAGGGGGAAACCAGCCCCAGCATTTT; CDR3: CASSMGETGGNQPQHF
size: few; J: TRBJ2-7; D: TRBD2; V: TRBV11-1; DNA: TGTGCCAGCAGCTTAGTTGGGACTACCGGCGAGCAGTACTTC; CDR3: CASSLVGTTGEQYF
size: .; J: TRBJ2-5; D: TRBD2; V: TRBV18; DNA: TGTGCCAGCTCAACGTCCCCGGCTAGCGGGAATGAGACCCAGTACTTC; CDR3: CASSTSPASGNETQYF
size: many; J: TRBJ2-6; D: TRBD1; V: TRBV10-3; DNA: TGTGCCATCAGCCCGACAGGGGTAACCGGGGCCAACGTCCTGACTTTC; CDR3: CAISPTGVTGANVLTF
size: many; J: TRBJ2-7; D: .; V: TRBV7-2; DNA: TGTGCCAGCAGCTTATCACTAGCCAATTACGAGCAGTACTTC; CDR3: CASSLSLANYEQYF
size: few; J: TRBJ1-5; D: TRBD1; V: TRBV5-6; DNA: TGTGCCAGCAGCTTGGACAGGGGTCAGCGACAGCCCCAGCATTTT; CDR3: CASSLDRGQRQPQHF
size: .; J: TRBJ1-2; D: .; V: TRBV19; DNA: TGTGCCTTCCTCGGGCCGGGAGACTCTTATGGCTACACCTTC; CDR3: CAFLGPGDSYGYTF
size: few; J: TRBJ1-1; D: .; V: TRBV28; DNA: TGTGCCAGCAGTTTTGAGGTTCGGGGCACTGAAGCTTTCTTT; CDR3: CASSFEVRGTEAFF
size: .; J: TRBJ2-7; D: .; V: TRBV9; DNA: TGTGCCAGCGGGGGGGCGGAAGAGCAGTACTTC; CDR3: CASGGAEEQYF
size: .; J: TRBJ1-5; D: .; V: TRBV12-3/TRBV12-4; DNA: TGTGCCAGCAGAATACAGGGAAACAGCAATCAGCCCCAGCATTTT; CDR3: CASRIQGNSNQPQHF
size: many; J: TRBJ2-7; D: .; V: TRBV19; DNA: TGTGCCAGTAGTATCGGAGGGGGATCCGTGGGGGAGCAGTACTTC; CDR3: CASSIGGGSVGEQYF
size: many; J: TRBJ1-2; D: .; V: TRBV20-1; DNA: TGCAGTGCTAGAGAAGGGGGTGACTATGGCTACACCTTC; CDR3: CSAREGGDYGYTF
size: .; J: TRBJ2-5; D: .; V: TRBV6-1; DNA: TGTGCCAGCAGCAACGTGATGGGACAAGAGACCCAGTACTTC; CDR3: CASSNVMGQETQYF
size: many; J: TRBJ2-1; D: .; V: TRBV9; DNA: TGTGCCAGCAGCGTAGGGTCAGGGGTCGGGACCACAAGAAACAATGAGCAGTTCTTC; CDR3: CASSVGSGVGTTRNNEQFF
size: once; J: TRBJ2-5; D: .; V: TRBV29-1; DNA: TGCAGCGTTGATCACCCAGGGGGGAGTACGGTGGAGACCCAGTACTTC; CDR3: CSVDHPGGSTVETQYF
size: .; J: TRBJ2-7; D: .; V: TRBV29-1; DNA: .; CDR3: CSVAPGTGNERYF
size: .; J: TRBJ1-1; D: .; V: TRBV10-3; DNA: TGCGATAAAACGGGGTTTACGAACACTGAAGCTTTCTTT; CDR3: CDKTGFTNTEAFF
size: many; J: TRBJ1-6; D: .; V: TRBV6-5; DNA: TGTGCCAGCAGTTACGAGGTGCAGGGCGGGAATTCACCCCTCCACTTT; CDR3: CASSYEVQGGNSPLHF
size: .; J: TRBJ2-3; D: TRBD1; V: TRBV6-1; DNA: TGTGCCAGCAGTCGAGACAGGGGGGGCACAGATACGCAGTATTTT; CDR3: CASSRDRGGTDTQYF
size: many; J: TRBJ1-6; D: .; V: TRBV9; DNA: TGTGCCAGCAGCGTAGACAGCTCCTATAATTCACCCCTCCACTTT; CDR3: CASSVDSSYNSPLHF
size: .; J: TRBJ1-2; D: .; V: TRBV5-1; DNA: TGCGCCAGCAGCCCGGCTCGGGTAGGCCTCTATGGCTACACCTTC; CDR3: CASSPARVGLYGYTF
size: once; J: TRBJ2-5; D: .; V: TRBV19; DNA: TGTGCCAGTAGTACGAGGGGGATACCCCAAGAGACCCAGTACTTC; CDR3: CASSTRGIPQETQYF
size: many; J: TRBJ1-4; D: .; V: TRBV25-1; DNA: TGTGCCAGCAGTGAACCTTCGGGCAATGAAAAACTGTTTTTT; CDR3: CASSEPSGNEKLFF
size: .; J: TRBJ2-1; D: TRBD2; V: TRBV30; DNA: TGTGCCTGGAGTGTCGCCGGGGGGGCCGGTACCAATGAGCAGTTCTTC; CDR3: CAWSVAGGAGTNEQFF
size: many; J: TRBJ2-1; D: TRBD2; V: TRBV10-3; DNA: TGTGCCATCAGTGAGTACGCGGGAGTAGACAGTGAGCAGTTCTTC; CDR3: CAISEYAGVDSEQFF
size: .; J: TRBJ1-6; D: TRBD1; V: TRBV5-1; DNA: TGCGCCAGCAGCTTGGAAGGGACAGGGAATTCACCCCTCCACTTT; CDR3: CASSLEGTGNSPLHF
size: few; J: TRBJ2-7; D: .; V: TRBV4-2; DNA: TGTGCCAGCAGCCAAGACCCGGGACAAGGTTTAGAGCAGTACTTC; CDR3: CASSQDPGQGLEQYF
size: many; J: TRBJ2-1; D: TRBD2; V: TRBV24-1; DNA: TGTGCCACCTCAGGTAGCGGGAGCTACAATGAGCAGTTCTTC; CDR3: CATSGSGSYNEQFF
size: .; J: TRBJ2-6; D: .; V: TRBV30; DNA: TGTGCCTGGAGTCAGGGCTCTGGGGCCAACGTCCTGACTTTC; CDR3: CAWSQGSGANVLTF
size: many; J: TRBJ1-1; D: .; V: TRBV6-5; DNA: TGTGCCAGCAGTTACTCTCGGACAGCCAACACTGAAGCTTTCTTT; CDR3: CASSYSRTANTEAFF
size: .; J: TRBJ2-7; D: TRBD1; V: TRBV5-1; DNA: TGCGCCAGCATGAACAACAGGGGGGCCGGGGTCTACGAGCAGTACTTC; CDR3: CASMNNRGAGVYEQYF
size: .; J: TRBJ1-6; D: TRBD1; V: TRBV28; DNA: TGTGCCAGCGCAGGGGGCCGATATTCACCCCTCCACTTT; CDR3: CASAGGRYSPLHF
size: many; J: TRBJ1-1; D: TRBD1; V: TRBV29-1; DNA: TGCAGCGCGATTACAGGGGCTGAAGCTTTCTTT; CDR3: CSAITGAEAFF
size: .; J: TRBJ1-6; D: .; V: TRBV10-3; DNA: TGTGCCATCAGCCGTACAGGAACTAATTCACCCCTCCACTTT; CDR3: CAISRTGTNSPLHF
size: many; J: TRBJ2-7; D: TRBD2; V: TRBV10-2; DNA: TGCGCCAGCACTGGACTAGCGGGAACTTCTTACGAGCAGTACTTC; CDR3: CASTGLAGTSYEQYF
size: few; J: TRBJ2-7; D: TRBD2; V: TRBV6-1; DNA: TGTGCCAGCACTGGCCTAGCGGGAGGTAGGGCGGGGGAGCAGTACTTC; CDR3: CASTGLAGGRAGEQYF
size: many; J: TRBJ1-2; D: .; V: TRBV7-8; DNA: TGTGCCAGCAGCTTAGGGACAGATTCCTATGGCTACACCTTC; CDR3: CASSLGTDSYGYTF
size: few; J: TRBJ2-1; D: TRBD2; V: TRBV7-7; DNA: TGTGCTAGCAGCGCGGGACTAGCGGGAAGCGATGAGCAGTTCTTC; CDR3: CASSAGLAGSDEQFF
size: many; J: TRBJ1-3; D: .; V: TRBV19; DNA: TGTGCCAGTAGTATCGGGTTCGCGAGCTCTGGAAACACCATATATTTT; CDR3: CASSIGFASSGNTIYF
size: few; J: TRBJ2-5; D: .; V: TRBV9; DNA: TGTGCCAGCAGCGTAGTCGGACAGCTCCAAGAGACCCAGTACTTC; CDR3: CASSVVGQLQETQYF
size: .; J: TRBJ2-7; D: .; V: TRBV11-2; DNA: TGTGCCAGCAGCTTAGAACGACAGTCCTACGAGCAGTACTTC; CDR3: CASSLERQSYEQYF
size: .; J: TRBJ2-3; D: TRBD2; V: TRBV5-1; DNA: TGCGCCAGCAGCTCAGCAACTAGCGGGAGGGCAGATACGCAGTATTTT; CDR3: CASSSATSGRADTQYF
size: many; J: TRBJ2-7; D: TRBD1; V: TRBV7-2; DNA: TGTGCCAGCAGCCAGGACAGGACCCATGGGCAGTACTTC; CDR3: CASSQDRTHGQYF